One sample yielded the 32 T cell receptor beta chains listed below, sequenced in a study of cytomegalovirus exposure and HLA in healthy donors. The PCR had 60 Vbeta and 13 Jbeta primers. The protocol was immunoSEQ multiplex PCR, while the TCRdb copy is restricted to in-frame clones and leaves out a portion. Among under 200,000 clones listed, 60% to 80% were seen once. The specimen sequenced was PBMCs. Every receptor here comes from a man aged 35-49 years in good health and CMV-seronegative.

The rearrangement links TRBV7-2 to TRBJ2-3; maybe TRBD1 (6 bases). CDR3 size: 15 residues. Germline V gives CDR1 SGHTA, CDR2 FQGNSA. V lost 4 bases and J 2 bases, leaving 13 bases between the germline ends. The CDR3 nucleotides read TGTGCCAGCAGCTCGACAGGAGCTTTCACAGATACGCAGTATTTT. This sequence encodes CASSSTGAFTDTQYF.

The table lists this clone with a few counts. V is TRBV29-1 and J is TRBJ2-3, with D possibly TRBD1 on 5 matching bases. With 1 base removed from V and 4 bases from J, the gap between germline ends came to 6 bases. CDR3 length equals 12 residues. From germline, CDR1 is SQVTM and CDR2 ANQGSEA. CDR3: CSVEVGADTQYF. The CDR3 DNA sequence: TGCAGCGTTGAAGTAGGGGCAGATACGCAGTATTTT.

This clone showed up just a few times. The V call is TRBV6-1, the J call TRBJ2-5; TRBD2 agrees at 7 bases. This CDR3 has 15 residues. Trimming removed 2 bases from V and 1 base from J; junction bases left unmatched: 4. Looked up from germline, CDR1 is MNHNS and CDR2 is SASEGT. CDR3 residues: CASSEQSGTQETQYF. DNA for the CDR3: TGTGCCAGCAGTGAACAGAGCGGGACCCAAGAGACCCAGTACTTC.

This clone was recorded a few times. The chain has TRBV19 and TRBJ2-5; D is ambiguous. Germline V CDR1 and CDR2: LNHDA, SQIVND (reference sequence). V shed 2 bases and J shed 1 base, with 11 bases lying between them. The CDR3 covers 15 residues. The CDR3 reads CASSINRASQETQYF. The CDR3 DNA is TGTGCCAGTAGTATAAATAGAGCTAGCCAAGAGACCCAGTACTTC.

Notes on this clone: A read error may be the cause here, since a much bigger clone is one base away. V is TRBV5-6 and J is TRBJ2-1, with 10 nucleotides matching TRBD2. Germline V gene data show CDR1 as SGHDT and CDR2 as YYEEEE. After removal of 4 bases from V and 8 bases from J, the junction contained 15 bases not matched to a gene. CDR3 length equals 17 residues. CDR3 in amino acids: CASSPVSGRPGVYEQFF. The CDR3 DNA reads TGTGCCAGCAGCCCCGTTAGCGGGAGGCCGGGCGTTTATGAGCAGTTCTTC.

The CDR3 region is CASSQDRIAGVISPTDTQYF. CDR3 nucleotides: TGCGCCAGCAGCCAAGATAGGATAGCGGGAGTAATATCACCCACAGATACGCAGTATTTT. The chain links TRBV4-3 to TRBJ2-3; 9 nucleotides align to TRBD2. The CDR3 loop spans 20 amino acids. V gave up 0 bases and J gave up 2 bases; unmatched junction bases: 15. Germline loops: CDR1 LGHNA, CDR2 YSLEER.

This chain uses TRBV7-6 with TRBJ2-3; D unclear. V was pared by 0 bases and J by 4 bases, with 5 bases between. This CDR3 spans 13 amino acids. Germline V lookup: CDR1 SGHVS, CDR2 FNYEAQ. CDR3 nucleotides: TGTGCCAGCAGCTTAGCGTCCGCAGATACGCAGTATTTT. Its protein product is CASSLASADTQYF.

This rearrangement joins TRBV29-1 to TRBJ1-4; 7 bases agree with TRBD1. J lost 7 bases, V lost 6 bases, and 14 bases had no gene match. Germline V gene lookup returns CDR1 SQVTM and CDR2 ANQGSEA. CDR3 size: 15 residues. The chain's CDR3 is CSVTNLTGFIEKLFF. The CDR3 DNA sequence: TGCAGCGTGACAAACTTGACAGGGTTTATTGAAAAACTGTTTTTT.

This chain connects TRBV5-1 to TRBJ2-7; D might be TRBD2 (6 bases). This CDR3 region has 15 residues. Germline V gives CDR1 SGHRS, CDR2 YFSETQ. V lost 2 bases to trimming and J lost 1 base, with 13 bases between them. In DNA form, the CDR3 reads TGCGCCAGCAGCTTTCAGTCGGGGGTTTCCTACGAGCAGTACTTC. This encodes CASSFQSGVSYEQYF.

This clone was picked up a small number of times. The CDR3 here is CASSHTGTTNTEAFF. CDR3 bases: TGCGCCAGCAGCCATACCGGGACAACGAACACTGAAGCTTTCTTT. This chain joins TRBV4-1 and TRBJ1-1, with a weak D call TRBD1 (6 bases). This CDR3 region has 15 residues. V was trimmed by 3 bases and J by 1 base, leaving 12 bases between them. Per the germline V gene, CDR1 is MGHRA and CDR2 is YSYEKL.

This clone is a singleton in its sample. The V gene is TRBV15, the J gene TRBJ1-2, with 10 bases fitting TRBD1. The CDR3 sequence is 17 residues long. V shed 3 bases, J shed 4 bases, and the junction held 11 bases outside the gene matches. CDR1 and CDR2 from the germline V gene are LNHNV and YYDKDF (reference sequence). As DNA, the CDR3 is TGTGCCACCAGCAGCGGGACAGGGGCATCGAAAGGCTATGGCTACACCTTC. This codes for CATSSGTGASKGYGYTF. The full variable domain, with the rest looked up from reference TRBV15 and TRBJ1-2, is DAMVIQNPRYQVTQFGKPVTLSCSQTLNHNVMYWYQQKSSQAPKLLFHYYDKDFNNEADTPDNFQSRRPNTSFCFLDIRSPGLGDTAMYLCATSSGTGASKGYGYTFGSGTRLTVV.

The chain couples TRBV12-2 to TRBJ2-7; the table's D call, TRBD2, was not checked against the DNA. TRBV12-2 corresponds to a pseudogene. The CDR3 is made up of 16 amino acids. CDR3 sequence: CASRLLTSGYSYEQYF. The DNA for the CDR3 is TGTGCAAGTCGCTTACTTACTAGCGGGTACTCCTACGAGCAGTACTTC.

This clone was picked up one time. V is TRBV7-2 and J is TRBJ2-1, with D possibly matching TRBD2 (5 bases). Germline V gene lookup returns CDR1 SGHTA and CDR2 FQGNSA. This CDR3 contains 14 residues. V was trimmed by 2 bases and J by 9 bases, leaving 14 bases between them. The CDR3 DNA follows: TGTGCCAGCAGCTTATTAGCGCCTCCGGGTGAGCAGTTCTTC. As protein: CASSLLAPPGEQFF.

Only a few counts were recorded for this clone. The genes are TRBV9 and TRBJ2-5; TRBD2 matches at 8 bases. CDR1 is SGDLS, CDR2 YYNGEE, per germline. Unmatched junction bases numbered 4, after V lost 5 bases and J lost 4 bases. This CDR3 contains 13 residues. The CDR3 region has the DNA TGTGCCAGCAGAAGTAGCGGGACAGAGACCCAGTACTTC. This gives the protein CASRSSGTETQYF.

V and J are TRBV30 and TRBJ2-1; 10 bases are a match to TRBD1. V shed 4 bases, J shed 10 bases, and the junction held 10 bases outside the gene matches. From germline, CDR1 is GTSNPN and CDR2 SVGIG (reference sequence). The length of the CDR3 is 14 residues. The DNA of the CDR3 is TGTGCCTGGATTAGGGGGACAGGGGCGTGGGAGCAGTTCTTC. It specifies CAWIRGTGAWEQFF.

This clone appeared a few times. This chain connects TRBV5-4 to TRBJ1-1, with 9 bases fitting TRBD1. Trimming removed 4 bases from V and 3 bases from J; junction bases left unmatched: 4. CDR3 size: 14 residues. Per the germline V gene, CDR1 is SGHNT and CDR2 is YYREEE (reference sequence). For the CDR3, the DNA is TGTGCCAGCAGCGGGACAGGGAAGCACACTGAAGCTTTCTTT. It yields the protein CASSGTGKHTEAFF.

J is TRBJ2-7 and V is TRBV23-1; TRBD2 is a possible D gene (6 bases). TRBV23-1 is an ORF, and what it does is uncertain. V was trimmed by 4 bases and J by 3 bases, leaving 13 bases between them. CDR3 length: 14 residues. The CDR3 region is CASSLPLGGYEQYF. CDR3 coding DNA: TGCGCCAGCAGTCTTCCCTTGGGGGGCTACGAGCAGTACTTC.

The chain has TRBV29-1 and TRBJ1-1; D is possibly TRBD1 (5 bases). CDR3 length: 13 residues. Between the trimmed V and J ends, which lost 5 bases and 4 bases, there was a span of 14 bases. Germline V gene data show CDR1 as SQVTM and CDR2 as ANQGSEA. For the CDR3, the DNA is TGCAGCGTTTTGGTTCAGGGATCCACTGAAGCTTTCTTT. Translated: CSVLVQGSTEAFF.

The V and J genes are TRBV7-9 and TRBJ2-5; weak D call: TRBD2 (5 bases). CDR3 size: 15 residues. Germline V lookup: CDR1 SEHNR, CDR2 FQNEAQ (reference sequence). V was cut by 5 bases and J by 1 base, with 14 bases left in between. The CDR3 region is CASSRLEEVQETQYF. The CDR3 DNA sequence: TGTGCCAGCAGCCGCCTAGAGGAGGTCCAAGAGACCCAGTACTTC.

As for this clone: The junction departs from the called germline gene at one end, perhaps through a read error. The chain uses TRBV7-9 and TRBJ2-7; perhaps TRBD2 as D (5 bases). Germline-derived CDR1 and CDR2 are SEHNR and FQNEAQ (reference sequence). CDR3 length: 17 amino acids. In DNA form, the CDR3 reads TGTTCCAGCAGCCCAGAGTTTGGCCGAGAGGGCTCCTACGAGCAGTACTTC. Translation: CSSSPEFGREGSYEQYF. Combining the CDR3 with reference TRBV7-9 and TRBJ2-7 gives the whole variable domain DTGVSQNPRHKITKRGQNVTFRCDPISEHNRLYWYRQTLGQGPEFLTYFQNEAQLEKSRLLSDRFSAERPKGSFSTLEIQRTEQGDSAMYLCSSSPEFGREGSYEQYFGPGTRLTVT.

This sequence joins TRBV10-3 and TRBJ2-5, with D possibly being TRBD1 (5 bases). Germline CDR1 and CDR2: ENHRY and SYGVKD. The V and J ends lost 7 bases and 4 bases respectively, with 13 bases between them. CDR3 size: 13 residues. CDR3 residues: CAIKEQGGETQYF. In nucleotides, the CDR3 is TGTGCCATCAAGGAGCAGGGCGGAGAGACCCAGTACTTC.

This chain links TRBV4-3 with TRBJ2-1, with 7 bases identical to TRBD1. The CDR3 covers 15 residues. Germline V gene data show CDR1 as LGHNA and CDR2 as YSLEER. The V and J ends lost 5 bases and 5 bases, in that order; junction bases with no gene match: 9. In nucleotides, the CDR3 is TGCGCCAGCAGCAGCGACAGGGTGGGAGACAATGAGCAGTTCTTC. It encodes CASSSDRVGDNEQFF.

This CDR3 is CASSASGGYGYTF. The CDR3 nucleotides are TGTGCCAGCAGTGCTTCAGGGGGCTATGGCTACACCTTC. The chain links TRBV6-1 to TRBJ1-2; 7 bases align to TRBD1. The CDR3 is 13 amino acids. With V trimmed by 4 bases and J by 4 bases, 3 bases remained unmatched. Germline V gene lookup returns CDR1 MNHNS and CDR2 SASEGT.

The V and J genes are TRBV13 and TRBJ2-7, with 11 bases aligning to TRBD2. CDR1 PRHDT and CDR2 FYEKMQ come from the germline V gene (reference sequence). The CDR3 is 15 residues long. The V segment lost 5 bases and the J segment 9 bases; nucleotides outside the gene matches: 12. The CDR3 loop reads CASSPRTSGPTGQYF. CDR3 DNA sequence: TGTGCCAGCAGCCCACGGACTAGCGGGCCTACGGGGCAGTACTTC.

J is TRBJ2-2 and V is TRBV19, with TRBD1 identical over 7 bases. The V gene end was trimmed by 3 bases and the J gene end by 7 bases; junction bases not matched to a gene: 8. CDR3 size: 15 residues. Germline V CDR1 and CDR2: LNHDA, SQIVND (reference sequence). The CDR3, as DNA: TGTGCCAGTAGTATTTCGGGACCAGGGGGCGGGGAGCTGTTTTTT. Encoded protein: CASSISGPGGGELFF.

This chain connects TRBV11-2 to TRBJ2-5; the match to TRBD1 covers 7 bases. The germline CDR1 and CDR2 sequences are SGHAT and FQNNGV. V shed 5 bases, J shed 2 bases, and the junction held 8 bases outside the gene matches. This CDR3 has 15 residues. CDR3 nucleotide sequence: TGTGCCAGCAGCCTGGGACAGCTGAAACAAGAGACCCAGTACTTC. Residues: CASSLGQLKQETQYF.

The rearrangement joins TRBV6-1 to TRBJ2-5, with a weak D call TRBD1 (5 bases). This CDR3 contains 15 residues. Germline CDR1 reads MNHNS; CDR2 reads SASEGT. Trimming removed 4 bases from V and 2 bases from J, with 14 bases in between. For the CDR3, the DNA is TGTGCCAGCAGTGGCCAAGTAAGGGGACAAGAGACCCAGTACTTC. It translates to CASSGQVRGQETQYF.

This clone was detected only a few times. The gene calls are TRBV21-1 and TRBJ1-5. TRBV21-1 is a pseudogene locus. The CDR3 runs 11 residues. CDR3 in DNA: TGTGCCAGCAGAGAGAATCAGCCCCAGCATTTT. Its translation is CASRENQPQHF.

The chain employs TRBV5-1 and TRBJ2-5, with TRBD1 matching over 7 bases. Germline CDR1 reads SGHRS; CDR2 reads YFSETQ. V gave up 0 bases and J gave up 5 bases; unmatched junction bases: 10. This CDR3 is 16 amino acids long. The CDR3 DNA follows: TGCGCCAGCAGCTTGGAAGGGGGCATCGTGCGCGAGACCCAGTACTTC. It specifies CASSLEGGIVRETQYF. Together with reference TRBV5-1 and TRBJ2-5, the CDR3 gives the full variable domain: KAGVTQTPRYLIKTRGQQVTLSCSPISGHRSVSWYQQTPGQGLQFLFEYFSETQRNKGNFPGRFSGRQFSNSRSEMNVSTLELGDSALYLCASSLEGGIVRETQYFGPGTRLLVL.

V usage is TRBV6-6 and J usage is TRBJ2-7; 9 bases agree with TRBD1. The CDR3 loop spans 14 amino acids. Germline V gene sequence: CDR1 MNHNY, CDR2 SVGAGI (reference sequence). With V trimmed by 1 base and J by 4 bases, 2 bases remained unmatched. The CDR3 DNA sequence: TGTGCCAGCAGTTACTTACAGGGGGCGTACGAGCAGTACTTC. This codes for CASSYLQGAYEQYF.

The chain employs TRBV19 and TRBJ2-7; 7 bases fit TRBD1. CDR3 length: 13 amino acids. The trim removed 4 bases at V and 9 bases at J, leaving 9 bases unmatched. The germline V gene has CDR1 LNHDA and CDR2 SQIVND (reference sequence). The CDR3 DNA reads as TGTGCCAGTAGTACCGGGACAGTTTCCAGGCAGTACTTC. Translation: CASSTGTVSRQYF.

This chain connects TRBV7-9 to TRBJ2-7; 9 positions agree with TRBD1. The V gene end was trimmed by 5 bases and the J gene end by 3 bases; junction bases not matched to a gene: 5. Germline lookup yields CDR1 SEHNR and CDR2 FQNEAQ (reference sequence). CDR3 length: 14 amino acids. In DNA, the CDR3 is TGTGCCAGCAGCCCCTCGACAGGGGGCTACGAGCAGTACTTC. It yields the protein CASSPSTGGYEQYF.